This record concerns one T cell receptor beta chain sequence. A read error may account for a junction end that differs from germline. Germline CDR1 and CDR2: SGHRS and YFSETQ. This CDR3 spans 14 amino acids. This record belongs to a study of control samples from healthy donors and cancer patients. Repertoires were generated with immunoSEQ multiplex PCR, while TCRdb's copy carries only in-frame clones and drops some. This sample has about 75,000 clones, with roughly 94% found just once. The sample comprised blood. The chain links TRBV5-1 to TRBJ2-7, with D possibly called TRBD1 or TRBD2 (5 bases each). This receptor was taken from a woman between 40 and 50 years old in good health. The CDR3 reads CASSGREGSSEQYF. The CDR3 DNA reads as TGCGCCAGCAGCGGTCGTGAGGGGTCCTCCGAGCAGTACTTC.